This passage covers 8 T cell receptor beta chains from one sample sequenced in a study of shared clonotypes between healthy human individuals. Generated by immunoSEQ multiplex PCR, the TCRdb table keeps only in-frame clones and is missing some. Found here are about 1.1 million clones, approximately 77% of them singletons; the top ten hold 0.89%. Material: memory CD4+ T cells from PBMCs. Subset indicated: CD45RA-negative fraction. These receptors all stem from a man aged 18 to 30 in good health. Some clones in this sample may be carry-over from other donors' samples.

Concerning this clone: Additional DNA sequences in this sample encode the identical CDR3. The CDR3 coding sequence is TGCGCCAGCAGCTTCGGGGGGCCTGGTGAAAAACTGTTTTTT. This codes for CASSFGGPGEKLFF. V usage is TRBV5-1 and J usage is TRBJ1-4, with D perhaps matching TRBD1 (6 bases). Germline-derived CDR1 and CDR2 are SGHRS and YFSETQ. The CDR3 is made up of 14 amino acids. The V and J ends lost 2 bases and 7 bases respectively, with 12 bases between them.

Comment on this clone: The sample contains more than one DNA sequence encoding this CDR3. This rearrangement joins TRBV5-1 to TRBJ2-5; 7 positions match TRBD1. In germline, CDR1 is SGHRS, CDR2 YFSETQ. The CDR3 sequence is 14 residues long. Losses at the gene ends were 4 bases for V and 2 bases for J; bases not matched to a gene: 5. The CDR3 region is CASSPPGQQETQYF. The CDR3 DNA follows: TGCGCCAGCAGCCCCCCGGGACAGCAAGAGACCCAGTACTTC.

This clone appeared a few times. The same CDR3 can be traced to other DNA sequences in this sample. The chain links TRBV4-1 to TRBJ2-5; 9 nucleotides match TRBD2. Germline V gives CDR1 MGHRA, CDR2 YSYEKL. Unmatched junction bases numbered 17, after V lost 1 base and J lost 5 bases. CDR3 length: 19 residues. The CDR3 coding sequence is TGCGCCAGCAGCCAAGCGGCAGATGGGGCGGGAGGGCGTGTGGAGACCCAGTACTTC. Protein sequence: CASSQAADGAGGRVETQYF.

The chain is built from TRBV5-6 and TRBJ2-2; the D call may be TRBD1 or TRBD2 (5 bases each). The CDR3 extends over 13 amino acids. Germline assignment: CDR1 SGHDT and CDR2 YYEEEE. V was shortened by 4 bases and J by 13 bases, with 17 bases between the two germline ends. CDR3: CASSQMGVRGLFF. The DNA for the CDR3 is TGTGCCAGCAGCCAGATGGGGGTCCGCGGGCTGTTTTTT.

The chain uses TRBV30 and TRBJ1-5; 10 bases are shared with TRBD1. Trimming removed 2 bases from V and 6 bases from J; junction bases left unmatched: 7. CDR3 size: 15 residues. Germline V gene data show CDR1 as GTSNPN and CDR2 as SVGIG (reference sequence). This CDR3 reads CAWSTAGTGVQPQHF. In nucleotides, the CDR3 is TGTGCCTGGAGTACGGCCGGGACAGGGGTTCAGCCCCAGCATTTT.

This sequence joins TRBV5-1 and TRBJ2-2; D remains ambiguous. The CDR3 has 16 residues. CDR1 is SGHRS and CDR2 is YFSETQ in the germline V gene. Trimming took off 2 bases at V and 2 bases at J, with 13 bases between the two ends. In DNA form, the CDR3 reads TGCGCCAGCAGCTTAGCGCTTTGGGGTAACACCGGGGAGCTGTTTTTT. Encoded protein: CASSLALWGNTGELFF.

CDR3 sequence (DNA): TGTGCCAGCAGCTCCTACAGGGACCAGAACACCGGGGAGCTGTTTTTT. Translation: CASSSYRDQNTGELFF. The J gene is TRBJ2-2, the V gene TRBV7-9; D is possibly TRBD1 (6 bases). The CDR3 consists of 16 residues. CDR1 is SEHNR, CDR2 FQNEAQ, per germline (reference sequence). V was clipped by 4 bases and J by 1 base, with 13 bases between them.

The chain has TRBV7-9 and TRBJ2-1, with D possibly being TRBD1 or TRBD2 (5 bases each). Trimming removed 8 bases from V and 8 bases from J, with 16 bases in between. Germline V gene lookup returns CDR1 SEHNR and CDR2 FQNEAQ (reference sequence). This CDR3 contains 13 residues. The CDR3 sequence is CASRDRDAHEQFF. The CDR3 DNA reads TGTGCCAGCCGCGACCGGGACGCACATGAGCAGTTCTTC.